This entry lists 30 T cell receptor beta chains sequenced from one sample in a study of CD8 T cells in Susac syndrome. An input of roughly 0.45 to 1 ug of RNA was subjected to reverse transcription using random hexamers. MiXCR, run by TCRdb on the immunoSEQ multiplex PCR reads, gives a single entry per CDR3 protein. The table records 71,000 or so distinct CDR3 sequences, around 93% of them present only once. The source material was CD4+ T cells from PBMCs. These receptors all come from a human donor with Susac syndrome.

The V gene is TRBV6-2 or TRBV6-3, the J gene TRBJ1-2, with 9 bases identical to TRBD1. This CDR3 has 14 residues. Germline V gene data show CDR1 as MNHEY and CDR2 as SVGEGT. V shed 4 bases and J 4 bases; nucleotides not matched to a gene: 4. CDR3 nucleotide sequence: TGTGCCAGCAGTTTGGACAGGGGATCCTATGGCTACACCTTC. It translates to CASSLDRGSYGYTF.

This clonotype was observed once. The rearrangement uses TRBV19 and TRBJ2-5; 7 bases map to TRBD2. The ends lost 4 bases at V and 2 bases at J; junction bases unmatched: 4. Per the germline V gene, CDR1 is LNHDA and CDR2 is SQIVND (reference sequence). The CDR3 extends over 14 amino acids. CDR3: CASSRIAGQETQYF. DNA for the CDR3: TGTGCCAGTAGTAGAATAGCGGGTCAAGAGACCCAGTACTTC.

This chain links TRBV19 with TRBJ2-3, with D maybe TRBD2 (5 bases). The CDR3 covers 15 residues. V was cut by 7 bases and J by 0 bases, with 14 bases left in between. Germline V gives CDR1 LNHDA, CDR2 SQIVND (reference sequence). This CDR3 is CASMLAPGSTDTQYF. As DNA, the CDR3 is TGTGCCAGTATGTTAGCGCCGGGCAGCACAGATACGCAGTATTTT.

The CDR3 DNA sequence: TGTGCCAGCAGTCCCCATATTATAAAGGGGGCTCTAGCCAAAAACATTCAGTACTTC. It yields the protein CASSPHIIKGALAKNIQYF. The V gene is TRBV28, the J gene TRBJ2-4; 7 bases align to TRBD1. The CDR3 runs to 19 residues. V shed 5 bases, J shed 0 bases, and the junction held 16 bases outside the gene matches. CDR1 MDHEN and CDR2 SYDVKM come from the germline V gene.

The chain recombines TRBV24-1 with TRBJ2-1; no clear D. Looked up from germline, CDR1 is KGHDR and CDR2 is SFDVKD. The CDR3 has 13 amino acids. V lost 1 base to trimming and J lost 7 bases, with 7 bases between them. DNA of the CDR3: TGTGCCACCAGTGATTTCGGTCGGAATGAGCAGTTCTTC. Amino acids: CATSDFGRNEQFF.

The chain joins TRBV6-5 to TRBJ2-1; TRBD1 matches at 7 bases. Germline V CDR1 and CDR2: MNHEY, SVGAGI. The trim removed 2 bases at V and 3 bases at J, leaving 4 bases unmatched. The CDR3 covers 15 residues. The CDR3 nucleotides are TGTGCCAGCAGTTACGAGGGACAGAACTACAATGAGCAGTTCTTC. It translates to CASSYEGQNYNEQFF.

This sequence joins TRBV28 and TRBJ2-7; no firm D call. The length of the CDR3 is 15 residues. The V and J ends lost 2 bases and 3 bases respectively, with 14 bases between them. From germline, CDR1 is MDHEN and CDR2 SYDVKM. As DNA, the CDR3 is TGTGCCAGCAGTTTACCTTACGTAACAGTCTACGAGCAGTACTTC. Amino acid sequence: CASSLPYVTVYEQYF.

The rearrangement links TRBV7-2 to TRBJ1-5; D not certain. The ends were cut back, 1 base at V and 3 bases at J, with 7 bases in the middle. The germline V gene has CDR1 SGHTA and CDR2 FQGNSA. The CDR3 is 14 amino acids. The CDR3 DNA reads TGTGCCAGCAGCTTAGACAGAAACAATCAGCCCCAGCATTTT. Translating it yields CASSLDRNNQPQHF.

This sequence joins TRBV28 and TRBJ1-2; possibly TRBD1 for D (5 bases). The CDR3 length is 14 residues. V was pared by 1 base and J by 1 base, with 7 bases between. Germline assignment: CDR1 MDHEN and CDR2 SYDVKM. CDR3 sequence reads: CASSLSDSNYGYTF. Here the CDR3 DNA reads TGTGCCAGCAGTTTATCCGACAGTAACTATGGCTACACCTTC.

The chain couples TRBV5-1 to TRBJ2-3; D is undetermined. The CDR3 consists of 13 residues. V lost 0 bases and J lost 4, with 6 bases in between. CDR1 is SGHRS and CDR2 is YFSETQ in the germline V gene. CDR3 DNA sequence: TGCGCCAGCAGCTTGGAAGTGGCAGATACGCAGTATTTT. It is translated as CASSLEVADTQYF.

The chain couples TRBV7-3 to TRBJ2-5; a weak D match, TRBD2 (5 bases). The germline V and J ends were trimmed by 5 bases and 3 bases, with 13 bases remaining between them. This CDR3 has 14 amino acids. The germline CDR1 and CDR2 sequences are SGHTA and FQGTGA. The CDR3 nucleotides read TGTGCCAGCAGCCGCGCGGGTCCGAAAGAGACCCAGTACTTC. Amino acid sequence: CASSRAGPKETQYF.

The chain joins TRBV30 to TRBJ1-3, with a possible D match to TRBD1 (6 bases). The ends were cut back, 1 base at V and 1 base at J, with 11 bases in the middle. Germline values: CDR1 GTSNPN, CDR2 SVGIG (reference sequence). The CDR3 is 15 residues long. As DNA, the CDR3 is TGTGCCTGGAGTGCCCAACAGGGATCTGGAAACACCATATATTTT. Residues: CAWSAQQGSGNTIYF.

The chain combines TRBV11-3 with TRBJ2-7; D uncertain. Trimming removed 0 bases from V and 3 bases from J, with 15 bases in between. The CDR3 loop spans 16 amino acids. Germline CDR1 reads SGHNT; CDR2 reads YENEEA. The CDR3 nucleotides read TGTGCCAGCAGCTTAGATTCAACAGTTTTTCTCTACGAGCAGTACTTC. Amino acids: CASSLDSTVFLYEQYF. Drawing the rest from reference TRBV11-3 and TRBJ2-7, the complete variable domain is EAGVVQSPRYKIIEKKQPVAFWCNPISGHNTLYWYLQNLGQGPELLIRYENEEAVDDSQLPKDRFSAERLKGVDSTLKIQPAELGDSAVYLCASSLDSTVFLYEQYFGPGTRLTVT.

This clonotype appeared a single time. This rearrangement joins TRBV6-5 to TRBJ2-1; TRBD2 matches at 8 bases. CDR3 length: 12 amino acids. Germline lookup yields CDR1 MNHEY and CDR2 SVGAGI. V shed 7 bases and J 9 bases; nucleotides not matched to a gene: 5. The CDR3 sequence: CASKAGEGEQFF. For the CDR3, the DNA is TGTGCCAGCAAAGCGGGGGAAGGTGAGCAGTTCTTC.

V and J are TRBV12-5 and TRBJ2-3, with D possibly being TRBD1 or TRBD2 (5 bases each). This CDR3 spans 12 amino acids. V was shortened by 4 bases and J by 3 bases, with 5 bases between the two germline ends. Germline-derived CDR1 and CDR2 are LGHNT and FRNRAP. The CDR3 DNA reads as TGTGCTAGTGGTTGGGGGACAGATACGCAGTATTTT. It encodes CASGWGTDTQYF.

The chain recombines TRBV4-3 with TRBJ2-3; 8 bases are shared with TRBD2. From germline, CDR1 is LGHNA and CDR2 YSLEER. The CDR3 consists of 19 residues. Trimming cost V 0 bases and J 1 base; bases outside gene matches: 12. This CDR3 reads CASSQDTGLGRERTDTQYF. CDR3 nucleotides: TGCGCCAGCAGCCAAGATACGGGACTAGGAAGGGAGCGCACAGATACGCAGTATTTT.

V gene TRBV28 combines with J gene TRBJ2-1, with TRBD1 as a possible D gene (6 bases). The CDR3 loop spans 15 amino acids. Germline CDR1 and CDR2: MDHEN and SYDVKM. V was cut by 5 bases and J by 0 bases, with 11 bases left in between. The CDR3, as DNA: TGTGCCAGCAGTCGGACAGCGAGCTCCTACAATGAGCAGTTCTTC. Its translation: CASSRTASSYNEQFF. The variable domain in full, completed from reference TRBV28 and TRBJ2-1, reads DVKVTQSSRYLVKRTGEKVFLECVQDMDHENMFWYRQDPGLGLRLIYFSYDVKMKEKGDIPEGYSVSREKKERFSLILESASTNQTSMYLCASSRTASSYNEQFFGPGTRLTVL.

This rearrangement joins TRBV5-4 to TRBJ2-2; TRBD2 agrees at 8 bases. CDR3 length equals 16 residues. Germline V gene sequence: CDR1 SGHNT, CDR2 YYREEE (reference sequence). The ends lost 1 base at V and 0 bases at J; junction bases unmatched: 2. This CDR3 is CASSLSGGSNTGELFF. The CDR3 coding sequence is TGTGCCAGCAGCTTGAGCGGGGGTTCGAACACCGGGGAGCTGTTTTTT.

The rearrangement uses TRBV20-1 and TRBJ2-7; 11 bases fit TRBD2. V lost 3 bases and J lost 3; bases outside the gene matches: 4. Germline lookup yields CDR1 DFQATT and CDR2 SNEGSKA (reference sequence). CDR3 length: 14 residues. CDR3 amino acids: CSASGTSGFYEQYF. As DNA, the CDR3 is TGCAGTGCTAGCGGGACTAGCGGATTCTACGAGCAGTACTTC.

The chain combines TRBV7-6 with TRBJ2-7, with 10 bases lining up with TRBD1. Per the germline V gene, CDR1 is SGHVS and CDR2 is FNYEAQ. With 5 bases clipped from V and 2 bases from J, the junction kept 9 bases outside the gene matches. There are 16 residues in the CDR3. In nucleotides, the CDR3 is TGTGCCAGCAGCCAAGAATCCGGGACAGGGGCCTACGAGCAGTACTTC. Translating gives CASSQESGTGAYEQYF.

The chain links TRBV18 to TRBJ1-4; 7 nucleotides align to TRBD1. The CDR3 is made up of 18 amino acids. Germline V gene data show CDR1 as KGHSH and CDR2 as LQKENI. V shed 0 bases, J shed 5 bases, and the junction held 12 bases outside the gene matches. The CDR3 is CASSPPNRFRQGNEKLFF. CDR3 sequence (DNA): TGTGCCAGCTCACCACCGAATCGCTTTAGACAGGGAAATGAAAAACTGTTTTTT. The full variable domain, in which reference TRBV18 and TRBJ1-4 provide the parts outside the CDR3, is NAGVMQNPRHLVRRRGQEARLRCSPMKGHSHVYWYRQLPEEGLKFMVYLQKENIIDESGMPKERFSAEFPKEGPSILRIQQVVRGDSAAYFCASSPPNRFRQGNEKLFFGSGTQLSVL.

This clonotype has just one count. The V gene is TRBV20-1, the J gene TRBJ1-2; D gene ambiguous. The CDR3 length is 13 residues. Deletions cut 0 bases from V and 3 bases from J, with 8 bases between. Germline assignment: CDR1 DFQATT and CDR2 SNEGSKA (reference sequence). The chain's CDR3 is CSARDGRDYGYTF. The CDR3 DNA follows: TGCAGTGCTAGAGACGGCAGAGACTATGGCTACACCTTC.

The rearrangement joins TRBV20-1 to TRBJ1-2; TRBD1 aligns across 11 bases. The germline CDR1 and CDR2 sequences are DFQATT and SNEGSKA (reference sequence). V lost 4 bases and J lost 7; bases outside the gene matches: 5. The CDR3 is made up of 13 amino acids. The CDR3 loop is CSAKGQGVGGYTF. CDR3 coding DNA: TGCAGTGCTAAGGGACAGGGGGTCGGTGGCTACACCTTC.

The chain carries TRBV2 and TRBJ2-5, with D possibly being TRBD2 (5 bases). The length of the CDR3 is 13 residues. V lost 4 bases and J 7 bases, leaving 13 bases between the germline ends. Germline loops: CDR1 SNHLY, CDR2 FYNNEI. The CDR3 DNA sequence: TGTGCCAGCAGTGCCGAGGGCCCGGGGACCCAGTACTTC. Protein product: CASSAEGPGTQYF.

CDR3 in DNA: TGTGCCAGCAGTTTTCCGAGGAAAATCCGGATCCGTGATTCCTTCAATCAGCCCCAGCATTTT. Translated, it gives CASSFPRKIRIRDSFNQPQHF. This sequence joins TRBV28 and TRBJ1-5; unclear D gene. Germline values: CDR1 MDHEN, CDR2 SYDVKM. V was trimmed by 3 bases and J by 3 bases, leaving 30 bases between them. The CDR3 extends over 21 amino acids.

The chain is built from TRBV2 and TRBJ1-5, with D hard to call. CDR3 length: 15 amino acids. Trimming removed 1 base at V and 4 bases at J, with 11 bases between. Germline CDR1 and CDR2: SNHLY and FYNNEI. CDR3 sequence reads: CASSEEELTNQPQHF. CDR3 DNA sequence: TGTGCCAGCAGTGAAGAGGAGTTAACGAATCAGCCCCAGCATTTT.

This clonotype showed up just once. This chain links TRBV11-2 with TRBJ2-3; possible D gene TRBD2, 7 bases. The CDR3 extends over 16 amino acids. From germline, CDR1 is SGHAT and CDR2 FQNNGV. Trimming pared 2 bases from V and 3 bases from J, leaving 15 bases between. The CDR3 here is CASSLIGGPGTDTQYF. The DNA for the CDR3 is TGTGCCAGCAGCTTAATCGGGGGGCCAGGGACAGATACGCAGTATTTT.

The rearrangement uses TRBV7-9 and TRBJ2-7; weak D call: TRBD2 (6 bases). The CDR3 contains 18 residues. Looked up from germline, CDR1 is SEHNR and CDR2 is FQNEAQ (reference sequence). V dropped 5 bases and J dropped 0 bases, with 23 bases sitting between them. The CDR3 reads CASSHPGTATNPSYEQYF. The CDR3 coding sequence is TGTGCCAGCAGCCACCCCGGGACTGCGACGAACCCCTCCTACGAGCAGTACTTC.

This clonotype came up once. The chain combines TRBV5-1 with TRBJ2-2; D perhaps matches TRBD2 (5 bases). Trimming pared 1 base from V and 2 bases from J, leaving 12 bases between. Germline V gene data show CDR1 as SGHRS and CDR2 as YFSETQ. The CDR3 contains 16 residues. CDR3 loop: CASSLRGQTNTGELFF. The CDR3 DNA reads TGCGCCAGCAGCTTGAGAGGGCAGACAAACACCGGGGAGCTGTTTTTT.

This clonotype was counted a few times. The rearrangement uses TRBV24-1 and TRBJ1-2; D is uncertain. This CDR3 has 12 residues. Germline assignment: CDR1 KGHDR and CDR2 SFDVKD. Trimming stripped 6 bases from V and 3 bases from J, with 7 bases between. The CDR3: CATSRQDYGYTF. CDR3 bases: TGTGCCACCAGTAGGCAGGACTATGGCTACACCTTC.